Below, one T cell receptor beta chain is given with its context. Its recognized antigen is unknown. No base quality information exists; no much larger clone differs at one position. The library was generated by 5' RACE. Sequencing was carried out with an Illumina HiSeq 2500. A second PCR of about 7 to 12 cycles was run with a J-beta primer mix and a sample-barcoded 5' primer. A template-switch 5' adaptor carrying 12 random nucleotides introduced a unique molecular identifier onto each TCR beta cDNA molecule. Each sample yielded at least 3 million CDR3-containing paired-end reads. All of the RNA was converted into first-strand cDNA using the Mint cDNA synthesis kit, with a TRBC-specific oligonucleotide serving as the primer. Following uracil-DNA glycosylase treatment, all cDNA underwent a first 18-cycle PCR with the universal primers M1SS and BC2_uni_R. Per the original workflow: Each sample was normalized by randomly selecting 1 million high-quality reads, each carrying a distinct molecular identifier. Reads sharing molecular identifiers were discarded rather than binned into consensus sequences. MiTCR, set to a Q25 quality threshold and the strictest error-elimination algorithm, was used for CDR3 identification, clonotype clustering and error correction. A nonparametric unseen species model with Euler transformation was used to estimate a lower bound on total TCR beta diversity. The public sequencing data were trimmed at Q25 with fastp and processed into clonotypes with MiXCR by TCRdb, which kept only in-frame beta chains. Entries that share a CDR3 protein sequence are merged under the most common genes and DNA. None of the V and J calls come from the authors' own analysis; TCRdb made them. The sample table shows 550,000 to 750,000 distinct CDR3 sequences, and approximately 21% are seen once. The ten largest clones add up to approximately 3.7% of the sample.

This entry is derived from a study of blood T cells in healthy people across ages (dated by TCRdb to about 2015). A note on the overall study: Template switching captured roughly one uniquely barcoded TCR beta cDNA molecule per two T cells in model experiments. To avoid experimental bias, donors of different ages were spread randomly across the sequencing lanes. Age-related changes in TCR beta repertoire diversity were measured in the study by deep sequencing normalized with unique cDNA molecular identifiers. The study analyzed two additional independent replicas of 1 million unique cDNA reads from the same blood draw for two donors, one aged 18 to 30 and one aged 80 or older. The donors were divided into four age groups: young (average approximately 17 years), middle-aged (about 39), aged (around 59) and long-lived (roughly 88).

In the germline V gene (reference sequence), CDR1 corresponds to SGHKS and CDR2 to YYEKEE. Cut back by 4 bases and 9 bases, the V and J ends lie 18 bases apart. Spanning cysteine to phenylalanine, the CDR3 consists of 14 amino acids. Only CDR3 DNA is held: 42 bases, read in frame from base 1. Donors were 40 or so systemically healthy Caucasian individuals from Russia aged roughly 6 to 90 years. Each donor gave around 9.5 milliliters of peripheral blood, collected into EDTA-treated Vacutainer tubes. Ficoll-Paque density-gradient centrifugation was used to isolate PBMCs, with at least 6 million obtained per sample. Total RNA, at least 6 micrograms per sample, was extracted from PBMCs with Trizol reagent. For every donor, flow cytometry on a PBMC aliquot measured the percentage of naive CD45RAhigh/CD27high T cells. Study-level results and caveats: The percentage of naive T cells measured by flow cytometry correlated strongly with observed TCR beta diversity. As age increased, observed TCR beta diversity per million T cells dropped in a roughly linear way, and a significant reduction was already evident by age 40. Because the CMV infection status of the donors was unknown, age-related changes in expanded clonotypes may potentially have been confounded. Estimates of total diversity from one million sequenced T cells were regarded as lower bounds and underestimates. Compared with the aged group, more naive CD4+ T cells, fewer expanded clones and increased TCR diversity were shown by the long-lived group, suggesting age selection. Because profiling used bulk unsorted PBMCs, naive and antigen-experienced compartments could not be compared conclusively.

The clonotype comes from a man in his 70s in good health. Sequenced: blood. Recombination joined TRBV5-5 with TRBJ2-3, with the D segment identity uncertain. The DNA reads TGTGCCAGCAGCCACAACTCGTATCCGGCGACGCAGTATTTT. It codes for CASSHNSYPATQYF.